Below are 14 T cell receptor beta chains sequenced from a single sample in a study of shared clonotypes between healthy human individuals. The data were produced by immunoSEQ multiplex PCR, yet TCRdb's version contains in-frame clones alone and is incomplete. The repertoire holds a few million clones, with over 85% as singletons. Specimen: naive CD4+ T cells sorted from blood. Noted subset: CD45RA+ positively selected. The receptors derive from a young man in good health.

This chain connects TRBV5-6 to TRBJ2-6; D gene unclear. CDR1 and CDR2 (germline): SGHDT, YYEEEE. CDR3 length: 14 amino acids. V was trimmed by 4 bases and J by 3 bases, leaving 8 bases between them. CDR3 region: CASSPSGGANVLTF. For the CDR3, the DNA is TGTGCCAGCAGCCCCTCGGGTGGGGCCAACGTCCTGACTTTC.

The J gene is TRBJ2-6, the V gene TRBV7-8; D unresolved. Germline values: CDR1 SGHVS, CDR2 FQNEAQ. The CDR3 totals 16 residues. Trimming shortened V by 1 base and J by 0 bases, and 7 bases separated the two germline ends. The CDR3 region has the DNA TGTGCCAGCAGCTTAGGGGCATACTCTGGGGCCAACGTCCTGACTTTC. Its translation is CASSLGAYSGANVLTF.

The chain carries TRBV18 and TRBJ2-3, with D perhaps matching TRBD2 (6 bases). CDR3 length: 14 amino acids. Trimming left V 3 bases short and J 4 bases short, with 11 bases between. Germline CDR1 and CDR2: KGHSH and LQKENI. The CDR3 is CASSPVPGADTQYF. The CDR3 DNA is TGTGCCAGCTCACCCGTTCCGGGGGCAGATACGCAGTATTTT.

J is TRBJ1-2 and V is TRBV19; 7 bases agree with TRBD1. This CDR3 spans 14 amino acids. V trimming: 2 bases; J trimming: 2 bases; junction bases outside the gene matches: 2. Germline values: CDR1 LNHDA, CDR2 SQIVND (reference sequence). This CDR3 is CASSIRDRNYGYTF. Written as DNA, the CDR3 is TGTGCCAGTAGTATACGGGACAGAAACTATGGCTACACCTTC.

The CDR3 protein is CASSYGAGVFGELFF. The CDR3 DNA reads as TGTGCCAGCAGTTACGGCGCAGGAGTTTTCGGGGAGCTGTTTTTT. The rearrangement uses TRBV6-5 and TRBJ2-2; D not resolved. CDR1 and CDR2 (germline): MNHEY, SVGAGI. The V end was cut by 2 bases, the J end by 7 bases, with 14 bases between. This CDR3 region has 15 residues.

The chain employs TRBV11-2 and TRBJ1-1, with a tentative D call TRBD1 (6 bases). The V gene's germline CDR1 is SGHAT and CDR2 FQNNGV. The CDR3 totals 14 residues. Trimming cost V 3 bases and J 5 bases, with 13 bases left between them. The CDR3 coding sequence is TGTGCCAGCAGCTTCGGCAGGGGAGAGACTGAAGCTTTCTTT. Translated, it gives CASSFGRGETEAFF. Variable domain in full (rest from reference TRBV11-2 and TRBJ1-1): EAGVAQSPRYKIIEKRQSVAFWCNPISGHATLYWYQQILGQGPKLLIQFQNNGVVDDSQLPKDRFSAERLKGVDSTLKIQPAKLEDSAVYLCASSFGRGETEAFFGQGTRLTVV.

The rearrangement joins TRBV25-1 to TRBJ2-3; 8 bases match TRBD2. Germline V gene sequence: CDR1 MGHDK, CDR2 SYGVNS. This CDR3 contains 18 residues. V was pared by 6 bases and J by 3 bases, with 17 bases of the junction left unmatched. DNA for the CDR3: TGTGCCAGCAGCCCTACTGAAAGAGCGGGGGACCATACAGATACGCAGTATTTT. Protein product: CASSPTERAGDHTDTQYF.

This clone was counted a single time. The V call is TRBV7-6, the J call TRBJ2-7; D gene uncertain. Germline V gene lookup returns CDR1 SGHVS and CDR2 FNYEAQ. The V gene lost 1 base and the J gene lost 4 bases, with 8 bases spanning the gap. CDR3 length: 13 residues. The CDR3 region is CASSLGARYEQYF. DNA for the CDR3: TGTGCCAGCAGCTTAGGGGCTAGATACGAGCAGTACTTC.

This chain connects TRBV19 to TRBJ2-4; possibly TRBD2 for D (6 bases). Per the germline V gene, CDR1 is LNHDA and CDR2 is SQIVND (reference sequence). The CDR3 is 16 residues long. V shed 5 bases and J shed 0 bases, with 14 bases lying between them. The CDR3 spells CASSPRGGLAKNIQYF. The CDR3 DNA reads TGTGCCAGTAGTCCCCGGGGAGGTCTAGCCAAAAACATTCAGTACTTC.

This rearrangement joins TRBV6-1 to TRBJ1-2, with 7 bases fitting TRBD1. The V and J ends lost 11 bases and 8 bases, in that order; junction bases with no gene match: 14. CDR1 is MNHNS, CDR2 SASEGT, per germline. The CDR3 is 13 amino acids. The CDR3 nucleotides are TGTGCCTATACAAGACAGGGCTCTCTAGGCTACACCTTC. It codes for CAYTRQGSLGYTF.

The chain recombines TRBV5-3 with TRBJ2-7; D not resolved. TRBV5-3 is an ORF, and what it does is uncertain. CDR3 length: 13 amino acids. V was trimmed by 4 bases and J by 2 bases, leaving 10 bases between them. The CDR3 protein is CARSGNTPYEQYF. The CDR3 DNA is TGTGCCAGAAGCGGGAACACGCCCTACGAGCAGTACTTC.

The V gene is TRBV5-8, the J gene TRBJ1-4, with 10 bases identical to TRBD1. Germline V CDR1 and CDR2: SGHTS, YDEGEE. This CDR3 has 17 amino acids. The V segment lost 3 bases and the J segment 8 bases; nucleotides outside the gene matches: 13. CDR3 bases: TGTGCCAGCAGCTCCGGGACAGGGGCCTTCGGGGGAGAAAAACTGTTTTTT. It is translated as CASSSGTGAFGGEKLFF.

The chain uses TRBV30 and TRBJ2-7, with D unclear. V was trimmed by 3 bases and J by 2 bases, leaving 11 bases between them. CDR1 is GTSNPN, CDR2 SVGIG, per germline (reference sequence). The length of the CDR3 is 13 residues. CDR3 region: CAWSSHKTYEQYF. The CDR3 nucleotides read TGTGCCTGGAGCAGCCATAAAACCTACGAGCAGTACTTC.

This clone has only one observation. The gene calls are TRBV19 and TRBJ2-4; D not certain. V was cut by 3 bases and J by 1 base, with 10 bases left in between. The CDR3 runs 15 residues. Germline CDR1 and CDR2: LNHDA and SQIVND (reference sequence). This chain's CDR3 is CASSIGDRAKNIQYF. Here the CDR3 DNA reads TGTGCCAGTAGTATCGGCGACCGGGCCAAAAACATTCAGTACTTC.